This T cell receptor beta chain was documented in a study of T cell repertoires in cytomegalovirus infection (dated by TCRdb to about 2019). With regard to the full study: Donor HLA type was relevant to the analysis, because carriage of CMV infection together with the matching HLA type was indicated by public TCR beta signatures.

Reading the germline V gene gives CDR1 LGHNA and CDR2 YNFKEQ. The CDR3 holds 16 amino acids from the cysteine to the phenylalanine. Here the CDR3 DNA is all that survives: 48 bases in frame from base 1. V loses 0 bases at its end and J loses 2 bases; junction bases beyond the gene matches: 4. On the study overall, not on this receptor specifically: In the ex vivo response, HLA-C-restricted CMV-specific TCR beta clonotypes were dominant, and in two of eight donors the single most frequent clonotype came from this HLA-C-restricted group. In both this cohort and an independent cohort of a few hundred donors, the cumulative frequency of public TCR beta family members distinguished carriers of CMV infection plus the relevant HLA type.

This clonotype was counted a few times. Its target antigen remains unknown. Per-nucleotide qualities are absent, and no much larger clonotype sits a single base away. Sequencer: Illumina HiSeq 1500. The public reads were reprocessed in TCRdb via fastp at Q25 and MiXCR, keeping in-frame beta chains. Each CDR3 protein appears once, grouped with its most common genes and DNA. In all, the sample holds roughly 640,000 distinct CDR3 sequences, and around 24% of those were seen once. The top ten clones comprise less than 9.5% of the sample. The chain couples TRBV4-2 to TRBJ2-5, with 9 bases matching TRBD2. The source of this sequence is a human donor in good health (CMV status not recorded). Some clones in this sample may be carry-over from other donors' samples. Source material: CD8+ T cells from PBMCs. The CDR3 in this case is CASSQEGLAAQETQYF. In nucleotides, the sequence is TGTGCCAGCAGCCAAGAGGGACTAGCAGCACAAGAGACCCAGTACTTC.